This TCR beta chain was profiled in a study of cytomegalovirus exposure and HLA in healthy donors. Study results and limitations: Later analysis associated a missense DCLRE1C variant with TCR beta V- and J-gene trimming. Per published reports, the classifier diagnosed cytomegalovirus status with high specificity and sensitivity.

The PCR ran on 60 Vbeta and 13 Jbeta primers. The method was immunoSEQ multiplex PCR; TCRdb's version includes in-frame clones alone and lacks a portion of them. The listing contains 53,000 or so clones. Regarding this clone: Antigen: not known.

The receptor was isolated from a young man in good health and CMV-seropositive. Sequenced input: PBMCs.

CDR3: CASSDGTSGIYNEQFF. Written as DNA, the CDR3 is TGTGCCAGCAGTGATGGGACTAGCGGGATTTACAATGAGCAGTTCTTC. The chain recombines TRBV2 with TRBJ2-1; 13 positions agree with TRBD2. The germline V gene has CDR1 SNHLY and CDR2 FYNNEI. Germline trimming cut 3 bases from V and 4 bases from J; bases unmatched to any gene: 3. The length of the CDR3 is 16 residues.